The 29 T cell receptor beta chains reported below all come from one sample, sequenced in a study of PD-1 blockade in mismatch repair-deficient tumors. The table came from immunoSEQ multiplex PCR; TCRdb's copy has only in-frame clones and leaves some out. The table lists tens of thousands of clones, roughly 78% of them singletons, with approximately 3.2% in the top ten. The material sequenced was peripheral blood, taken 4 weeks after starting pembrolizumab. Source of these receptors: an adult with mismatch repair-deficient cancer.

This clone was seen more than once but under ten times. The chain employs TRBV25-1 and TRBJ1-2, with D perhaps TRBD1 (6 bases). Between the trimmed V and J ends, which lost 5 bases and 7 bases, there was a span of 11 bases. This CDR3 spans 12 amino acids. Looked up from germline, CDR1 is MGHDK and CDR2 is SYGVNS. DNA for the CDR3: TGTGCCAGCAGTACAGGGTCGTCTGGCTACACCTTC. This gives the protein CASSTGSSGYTF.

The chain is built from TRBV13 and TRBJ1-2, with a possible D match to TRBD1 (5 bases). Per germline, CDR1 PRHDT and CDR2 FYEKMQ (reference sequence). This CDR3 region has 15 residues. V lost 5 bases to trimming and J lost 1 base, with 14 bases between them. The CDR3 sequence is CASSRNRQSNYGYTF. DNA for the CDR3: TGTGCCAGCAGCCGAAACAGGCAAAGTAACTATGGCTACACCTTC. Drawing the rest from reference TRBV13 and TRBJ1-2, the complete variable domain is AAGVIQSPRHLIKEKRETATLKCYPIPRHDTVYWYQQGPGQDPQFLISFYEKMQSDKGSIPDRFSAQQFSDYHSELNMSSLELGDSALYFCASSRNRQSNYGYTFGSGTRLTVV.

The chain has TRBV7-3 and TRBJ2-7; D call uncertain. CDR1 is SGHTA and CDR2 is FQGTGA in the germline V gene. Between the trimmed V and J ends, which lost 5 bases and 3 bases, there was a span of 8 bases. This CDR3 is built from 12 residues. The CDR3 region is CASSRGSYEQYF. The CDR3 DNA is TGTGCCAGCAGCCGAGGCAGCTACGAGCAGTACTTC.

With regard to this clone: One junction end does not reproduce the germline sequence, and a read error may be involved. The V and J genes are TRBV7-7 and TRBJ2-2; no clear D gene. The CDR3 is 13 residues long. Germline values: CDR1 SSHAT, CDR2 FNYEAQ (reference sequence). The CDR3 loop is CASSLDGTGELFF. In nucleotides, the CDR3 is TGTGCTAGCAGCTTAGACGGAACCGGGGAGCTGTTTTTT.

V is TRBV11-1 and J is TRBJ2-1; TRBD2 matches 7 bases. The germline CDR1 and CDR2 sequences are SGHAT and FQDESV (reference sequence). V lost 5 bases to trimming and J lost 2 bases; unmatched junction nucleotides: 6. CDR3 size: 15 residues. CDR3 residues: CASSLASGTYNEQFF. CDR3 nucleotide sequence: TGTGCCAGCAGCCTGGCTAGCGGTACCTACAATGAGCAGTTCTTC.

In its sample, this clone was seen once. The gene calls are TRBV27 and TRBJ1-2; D perhaps matches TRBD1 (5 bases). The V end lost 8 bases, the J end lost 1 base, and 29 bases lay between the germline ends. CDR3 length: 19 residues. The germline CDR1 and CDR2 sequences are MNHEY and SMNVEV (reference sequence). CDR3 DNA: TGTGCCAGCCACACGTCTTATTTTACTACGACAGTTATTAACTATGGCTACACCTTC. Protein: CASHTSYFTTTVINYGYTF.

The rearrangement uses TRBV19 and TRBJ1-1, with 8 bases that match TRBD1. The V and J ends lost 3 bases and 8 bases, in that order; junction bases with no gene match: 5. Looked up from germline, CDR1 is LNHDA and CDR2 is SQIVND (reference sequence). The CDR3 covers 13 residues. The CDR3 region has the DNA TGTGCCAGTAGTATTGACCGGGACAGGGAAGCTTTCTTT. Amino acids: CASSIDRDREAFF.

CDR3 sequence: CASSLEGGSNQPQHF. The DNA of the CDR3 is TGTGCCAGCAGCCTAGAAGGGGGAAGCAATCAGCCCCAGCATTTT. The chain is built from TRBV9 and TRBJ1-5, with a weak D call TRBD1 (6 bases). V lost 4 bases and J 1 base, leaving 12 bases between the germline ends. CDR1 SGDLS and CDR2 YYNGEE come from the germline V gene. This CDR3 comprises 15 residues.

The rearrangement links TRBV27 to TRBJ1-5; a possible D gene is TRBD1 (5 bases). Germline values: CDR1 MNHEY, CDR2 SMNVEV (reference sequence). V gave up 9 bases and J gave up 0 bases, with 9 bases separating them. This CDR3 region has 13 residues. CDR3 nucleotides: TGTGCCAGTAGGGGCTATAGCAATCAGCCCCAGCATTTT. Amino acid sequence: CASRGYSNQPQHF.

J is TRBJ1-1 and V is TRBV6-1; the match to TRBD1 covers 8 bases. This CDR3 has 14 residues. Germline V CDR1 and CDR2: MNHNS, SASEGT. Germline trimming cut 5 bases from V and 3 bases from J; bases unmatched to any gene: 5. The CDR3 spells CASSPDRADTEAFF. The CDR3 DNA reads as TGTGCCAGCAGTCCGGACAGGGCTGACACTGAAGCTTTCTTT.

This rearrangement joins TRBV11-1 to TRBJ2-1, with TRBD1 as a possible D gene (5 bases). Germline CDR1 is SGHAT and CDR2 is FQDESV (reference sequence). The germline V and J ends were trimmed by 1 base and 0 bases, with 13 bases remaining between them. This CDR3 is 17 amino acids long. The CDR3 nucleotides are TGTGCCAGCAGCTTAGAGCTGCGACAGAGCTCCTACAATGAGCAGTTCTTC. This gives the protein CASSLELRQSSYNEQFF.

The chain employs TRBV27 and TRBJ2-2; TRBD1 aligns across 9 bases. Per germline, CDR1 MNHEY and CDR2 SMNVEV (reference sequence). The V and J ends lost 3 bases and 3 bases, in that order; junction bases with no gene match: 14. The CDR3 runs 19 residues. The CDR3: CASSFYGTGWFSDTGELFF. The CDR3 DNA reads TGTGCCAGCAGTTTTTATGGGACAGGGTGGTTTTCGGACACCGGGGAGCTGTTTTTT.

This clone was observed once. The chain recombines TRBV5-6 with TRBJ2-7, with D possibly TRBD1 on 6 matching bases. V was pared by 4 bases and J by 2 bases, with 13 bases between. Germline values: CDR1 SGHDT, CDR2 YYEEEE. CDR3 length equals 14 residues. In DNA, the CDR3 is TGTGCCAGCAGCCTAACAGGGATTGCCTACGAGCAGTACTTC. Its protein is CASSLTGIAYEQYF.

This sequence joins TRBV10-3 and TRBJ2-1, with D perhaps TRBD2 (5 bases). V lost 2 bases to trimming and J lost 0 bases, with 8 bases between them. The V gene's germline CDR1 is ENHRY and CDR2 SYGVKD. The CDR3 runs to 15 residues. The CDR3 DNA follows: TGTGCCATCAGTGAGGCGGGCAGCTCCTACAATGAGCAGTTCTTC. Protein: CAISEAGSSYNEQFF.

This clone was detected once. The chain joins TRBV5-5 to TRBJ2-1, with D tentatively TRBD2 (6 bases). The V gene lost 1 base and the J gene lost 4 bases, with 9 bases spanning the gap. From germline, CDR1 is SGHKS and CDR2 YYEKEE (reference sequence). The CDR3 spans 14 residues. This CDR3 is CASSLRDFYNEQFF. CDR3 coding DNA: TGTGCCAGCAGCTTGCGGGACTTTTACAATGAGCAGTTCTTC. The entire variable domain, with the rest obtained from reference TRBV5-5 and TRBJ2-1, is as follows: DAGVTQSPTHLIKTRGQQVTLRCSPISGHKSVSWYQQVLGQGPQFIFQYYEKEERGRGNFPDRFSARQFPNYSSELNVNALLLGDSALYLCASSLRDFYNEQFFGPGTRLTVL.

This chain links TRBV7-3 with TRBJ2-3; D uncertain. CDR3 length: 14 residues. V dropped 5 bases and J dropped 4 bases, with 13 bases sitting between them. Germline assignment: CDR1 SGHTA and CDR2 FQGTGA. The CDR3 nucleotides are TGTGCCAGCAGCCTCCAAGTGGGCGCAGATACGCAGTATTTT. Its protein product is CASSLQVGADTQYF.

This clone turned up a few times. V usage is TRBV30 and J usage is TRBJ2-2; no firm D call. The CDR3 has 12 amino acids. Trimming removed 3 bases at V and 2 bases at J, with 4 bases between. Per the germline V gene, CDR1 is GTSNPN and CDR2 is SVGIG (reference sequence). CDR3 bases: TGTGCCTGGAGACTAAACACCGGGGAGCTGTTTTTT. The encoded protein is CAWRLNTGELFF.

The V call is TRBV6-1, the J call TRBJ2-1, with TRBD1 matching 11 bases. The germline V gene has CDR1 MNHNS and CDR2 SASEGT. The CDR3 length is 13 residues. V trimming: 5 bases; J trimming: 15 bases; junction bases outside the gene matches: 9. CDR3 residues: CASSLGTGGTTFF. The CDR3 DNA is TGTGCCAGCAGTCTAGGGACAGGGGGTACGACGTTCTTC.

This chain's CDR3 is CASSTLLQGAPPKETQYF. The CDR3 DNA reads TGTGCCAGCAGCACCCTTCTACAGGGGGCGCCTCCCAAAGAGACCCAGTACTTC. The chain carries TRBV7-2 and TRBJ2-5; 9 bases agree with TRBD1. Germline CDR1 SGHTA, CDR2 FQGNSA. The CDR3 sequence is 18 residues long. V was pared by 5 bases and J by 3 bases, with 16 bases of the junction left unmatched.

The chain couples TRBV5-4 to TRBJ2-1, with 10 bases that match TRBD2. This CDR3 comprises 16 residues. Trimming at V came to 4 bases and at J to 3 bases, leaving 7 bases not matched to a gene. Germline CDR1 reads SGHNT; CDR2 reads YYREEE (reference sequence). The CDR3, as DNA: TGTGCCAGCAGCCAACAGCGGGAGGGCCGCTACAATGAGCAGTTCTTC. This sequence encodes CASSQQREGRYNEQFF.

The rearrangement links TRBV2 to TRBJ2-7, with a weak D call TRBD2 (5 bases). V was pared by 8 bases and J by 5 bases, with 19 bases between. The germline gives CDR1 SNHLY, CDR2 FYNNEI. The CDR3 covers 14 residues. CDR3 region: CASGVMGPSNEQYF. CDR3 nucleotides: TGTGCCAGCGGGGTCATGGGCCCTAGCAACGAGCAGTACTTC.

The V gene is TRBV5-1, the J gene TRBJ1-2; D unclear. Between the trimmed V and J ends, which lost 0 bases and 2 bases, there was a span of 11 bases. Germline loops: CDR1 SGHRS, CDR2 YFSETQ. The length of the CDR3 is 15 residues. Here the CDR3 DNA reads TGCGCCAGCAGCTTGGGCGAAATTCCCAACTATGGCTACACCTTC. Protein product: CASSLGEIPNYGYTF. Full variable domain (rest looked up from reference TRBV5-1 and TRBJ1-2): KAGVTQTPRYLIKTRGQQVTLSCSPISGHRSVSWYQQTPGQGLQFLFEYFSETQRNKGNFPGRFSGRQFSNSRSEMNVSTLELGDSALYLCASSLGEIPNYGYTFGSGTRLTVV.

The chain recombines TRBV2 with TRBJ1-5, with D tentatively TRBD1 (5 bases). This CDR3 has 13 residues. Germline lookup yields CDR1 SNHLY and CDR2 FYNNEI. Trimming left V 2 bases short and J 4 bases short, with 6 bases between. In nucleotides, the CDR3 is TGTGCCAGCAGTGAAAGGGGTAATCAGCCCCAGCATTTT. Amino acid sequence: CASSERGNQPQHF.

The chain links TRBV29-1 to TRBJ2-3; D is ambiguous. Per germline, CDR1 SQVTM and CDR2 ANQGSEA. CDR3 size: 17 residues. The V and J ends lost 1 base and 2 bases respectively, with 19 bases between them. The CDR3 loop reads CSVEVGLTEYLTDTQYF. CDR3 DNA: TGCAGCGTTGAAGTGGGCCTCACAGAGTACCTCACAGATACGCAGTATTTT.

The chain employs TRBV25-1 and TRBJ2-1; no definite D call. V was pared by 5 bases and J by 6 bases, with 20 bases between. Per the germline V gene, CDR1 is MGHDK and CDR2 is SYGVNS. The length of the CDR3 is 16 residues. The chain's CDR3 is CASSSSTLGPFNEQFF. The CDR3 coding sequence is TGTGCCAGCAGTTCATCGACACTGGGTCCCTTCAATGAGCAGTTCTTC. Full variable domain (outside the CDR3, taken from reference TRBV25-1 and TRBJ2-1): EADIYQTPRYLVIGTGKKITLECSQTMGHDKMYWYQQDPGMELHLIHYSYGVNSTEKGDLSSESTVSRIRTEHFPLTLESARPSHTSQYLCASSSSTLGPFNEQFFGPGTRLTVL.

CDR3 DNA: TGTGCCAGCAGTTACACCCCGGTCTCCTACAATGAGCAGTTCTTC. Its translation is CASSYTPVSYNEQFF. This chain joins TRBV6-5 and TRBJ2-1; D is undetermined. Per the germline V gene, CDR1 is MNHEY and CDR2 is SVGAGI. The CDR3 has 15 amino acids. Trimming took off 2 bases at V and 0 bases at J, with 8 bases between the two ends.

This chain uses TRBV19 with TRBJ2-1, with D unclear. Germline V gives CDR1 LNHDA, CDR2 SQIVND (reference sequence). V shed 3 bases and J shed 0 bases, with 9 bases lying between them. The CDR3 is made up of 15 amino acids. The DNA for the CDR3 is TGTGCCAGTAGTATGTTGAAAAGCTCCTACAATGAGCAGTTCTTC. Translated: CASSMLKSSYNEQFF.

This clone was seen only a few times. The chain is built from TRBV30 and TRBJ1-1; no reliable D call. The CDR3 totals 13 residues. V was cut by 5 bases and J by 5 bases, with 15 bases left in between. The germline V gene has CDR1 GTSNPN and CDR2 SVGIG (reference sequence). The CDR3 spells CAWSRHEGTEAFF. The CDR3 nucleotides are TGTGCCTGGTCGCGACACGAAGGGACTGAAGCTTTCTTT.

This clone has only a few counts. J is TRBJ2-1 and V is TRBV29-1; the match to TRBD2 covers 8 bases. V shed 3 bases and J 10 bases; nucleotides not matched to a gene: 14. Germline assignment: CDR1 SQVTM and CDR2 ANQGSEA. CDR3 length: 15 amino acids. In nucleotides, the CDR3 is TGCAGCGTTGAGGGGGCGGGGGGCGCGTTCGGAGAGCAGTTCTTC. It translates to CSVEGAGGAFGEQFF.